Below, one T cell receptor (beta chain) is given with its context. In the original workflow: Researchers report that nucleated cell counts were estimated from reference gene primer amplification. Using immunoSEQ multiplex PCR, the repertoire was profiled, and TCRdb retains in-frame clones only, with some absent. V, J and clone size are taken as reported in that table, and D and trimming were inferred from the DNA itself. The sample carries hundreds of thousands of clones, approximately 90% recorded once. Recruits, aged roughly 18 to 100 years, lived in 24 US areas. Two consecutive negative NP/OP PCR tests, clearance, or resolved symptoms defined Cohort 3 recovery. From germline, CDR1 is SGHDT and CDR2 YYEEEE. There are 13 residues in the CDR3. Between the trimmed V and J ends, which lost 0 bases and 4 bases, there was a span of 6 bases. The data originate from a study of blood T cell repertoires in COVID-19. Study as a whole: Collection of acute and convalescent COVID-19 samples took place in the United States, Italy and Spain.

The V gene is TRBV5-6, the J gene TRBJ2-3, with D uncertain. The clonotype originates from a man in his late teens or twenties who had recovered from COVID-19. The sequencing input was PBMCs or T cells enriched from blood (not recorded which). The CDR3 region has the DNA TGTGCCAGCAGCTTGGGTGGCCCAGATACGCAGTATTTT. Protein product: CASSLGGPDTQYF.